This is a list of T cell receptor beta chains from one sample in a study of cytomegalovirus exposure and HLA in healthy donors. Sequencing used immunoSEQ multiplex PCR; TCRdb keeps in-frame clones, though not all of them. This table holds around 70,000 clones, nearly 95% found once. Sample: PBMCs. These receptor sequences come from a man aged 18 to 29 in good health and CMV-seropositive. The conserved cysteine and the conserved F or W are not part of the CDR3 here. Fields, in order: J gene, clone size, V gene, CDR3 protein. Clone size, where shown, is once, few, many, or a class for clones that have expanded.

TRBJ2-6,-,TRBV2,ASSEAGLGANVLT
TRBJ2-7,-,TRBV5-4,ASQRTSESYEQY
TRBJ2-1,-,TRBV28,ATRTRLNEQF
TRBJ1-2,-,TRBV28,ASSNFAGQFREANYGYT
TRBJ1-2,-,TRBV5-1,ASSTGVMSVHGYT
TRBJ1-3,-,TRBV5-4,ASSLDPGGFGNTIY
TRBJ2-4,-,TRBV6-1,ASSGTGVTKNIQY
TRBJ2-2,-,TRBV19,ASSSSGATGELF
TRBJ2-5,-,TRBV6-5,ASQGAGAAQETQY
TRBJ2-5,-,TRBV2,ASSRLAGGEQTQY
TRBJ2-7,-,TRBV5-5,ASSLNSLPTYEQY
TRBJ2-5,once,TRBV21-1,ASSNLGGEQETQY
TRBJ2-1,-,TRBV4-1,ASSLGSASGSLNEQF
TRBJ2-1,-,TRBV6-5,ASSYGLVGEQF
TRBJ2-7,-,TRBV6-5,ASSRRDRRQHEQY
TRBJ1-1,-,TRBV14,ASSPDGRKAF
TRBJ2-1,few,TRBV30,AWKGAGEVDEQF
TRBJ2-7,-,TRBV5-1,ASSLGTSGPYEQY
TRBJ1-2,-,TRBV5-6,ASSTRDRGSNYGYT
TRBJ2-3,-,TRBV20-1,SFNRDTQY
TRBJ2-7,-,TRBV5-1,ASSTQGTEQY
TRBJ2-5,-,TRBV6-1,ASNKREGETQY
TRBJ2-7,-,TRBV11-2,ASRQGTSGRLVDEQY
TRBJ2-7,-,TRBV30,AWSVGGQGYEQY
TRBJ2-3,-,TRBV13,ASSTGLGGTDTQY
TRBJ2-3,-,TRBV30,AWTGGGSPDTQY
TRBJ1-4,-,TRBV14,ASRTEFEEKLF
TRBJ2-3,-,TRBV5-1,ASSLVAPSTDTQY
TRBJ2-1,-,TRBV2,ASSTGTDLNTEQF
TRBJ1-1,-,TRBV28,ASSLDREGEAF
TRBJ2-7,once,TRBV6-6,ASSYLGGSWDEQY
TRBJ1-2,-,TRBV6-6,ASSPTGGNYGYT
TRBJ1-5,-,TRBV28,ASGQGGQPQH
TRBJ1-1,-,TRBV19,ASSQAGQTEAF
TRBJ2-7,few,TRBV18,ASSPGRGGGGDEQY
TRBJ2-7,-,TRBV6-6,ASSMRTSGSVEQY
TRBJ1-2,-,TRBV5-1,ASSLAGEYYGYT
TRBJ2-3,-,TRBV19,ASSVHGRTSTDTQY
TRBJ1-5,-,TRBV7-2,ASSLGAHNQPQH
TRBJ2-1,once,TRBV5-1,ASSFGTSYEQF
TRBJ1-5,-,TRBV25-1,ASRGDSHQPQH
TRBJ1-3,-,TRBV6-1,ASSAVNTIY
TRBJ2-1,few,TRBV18,ASSPLAGASNEQF
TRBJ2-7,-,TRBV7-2,ASSLAGSGGYYEQY
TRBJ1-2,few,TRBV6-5,ASSSDSNYGYT
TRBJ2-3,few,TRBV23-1,ASSQSRGGQRLSTDTQY
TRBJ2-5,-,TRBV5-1,ASSLEQGSETQY